This entry is about one T cell receptor (beta chain). Clones were sequenced by immunoSEQ multiplex PCR, and TCRdb holds only the in-frame ones, with some missing. Of tens of thousands of clones listed, 84% are singletons. The data are from a study of OX40 agonist ivuxolimab in advanced cancers. Study overall: Those treated in dose escalation had hepatocellular carcinoma, melanoma, renal cell cancer or head and neck cancer.

The receptor was isolated from an adult with an advanced solid tumor such as melanoma, head and neck, liver or kidney cancer. This sample comprised CD4+ or CD8+ T cells sorted from blood, obtained in a trial of the OX40 agonist ivuxolimab.

CDR3 in DNA: TGTGCCAGCAGTACTCCCGGGACATCAGCCAAAAACATTCAGTACTTC. Protein product: CASSTPGTSAKNIQYF. The chain links TRBV27 to TRBJ2-4, with D tentatively TRBD1 (6 bases). CDR3 length: 16 amino acids. Germline-derived CDR1 and CDR2 are MNHEY and SMNVEV (reference sequence). With 5 bases removed from V and 0 bases from J, the gap between germline ends came to 14 bases.